The 21 T cell receptor beta chains given below trace back to one sample, sequenced in a study of T cell responses to AZD1222 COVID-19 vaccine. Profiled with immunoSEQ multiplex PCR; TCRdb holds only in-frame clones, not every one. The data hold over 65,000 clones, with 86% observed a single time. The sequencing used peripheral blood, collected on day 0 of AZD1222 vaccination. The receptors originated from an adult in good health.

V is TRBV2 and J is TRBJ2-5; possibly TRBD1 for D (5 bases). Germline loops: CDR1 SNHLY, CDR2 FYNNEI. The CDR3 extends over 15 amino acids. Trimming cost V 10 bases and J 0 bases, with 18 bases left between them. The CDR3 sequence: CAIKPDTSYQETQYF. The CDR3 bases are TGTGCCATCAAACCGGACACTTCGTACCAAGAGACCCAGTACTTC. The whole variable domain, remainder taken from reference TRBV2 and TRBJ2-5, is EPEVTQTPSHQVTQMGQEVILRCVPISNHLYFYWYRQILGQKVEFLVSFYNNEISEKSEIFDDQFSVERPDGSNFTLKIRSTKLEDSAMYFCAIKPDTSYQETQYFGPGTRLLVL.

The chain couples TRBV9 to TRBJ2-5; 11 bases map to TRBD2. Germline-derived CDR1 and CDR2 are SGDLS and YYNGEE. The length of the CDR3 is 18 residues. V trimming: 0 bases; J trimming: 2 bases; junction bases outside the gene matches: 9. Here the CDR3 DNA reads TGTGCCAGCAGCGTAGGTAGCGGGGGGGCTTGGGATCAAGAGACCCAGTACTTC. Protein product: CASSVGSGGAWDQETQYF.

This clone was seen only once. V is TRBV6-5 and J is TRBJ2-5; a possible D gene is TRBD1 (6 bases). V was pared by 2 bases and J by 0 bases, with 7 bases between. Germline CDR1 is MNHEY and CDR2 is SVGAGI. CDR3 size: 14 residues. CDR3 in DNA: TGTGCCAGCAGTTACGGGGGCAACCAAGAGACCCAGTACTTC. Its translation: CASSYGGNQETQYF.

The gene calls are TRBV7-2 and TRBJ1-6; perhaps TRBD1 as D (5 bases). This CDR3 spans 17 amino acids. Trimming cost V 5 bases and J 5 bases, with 19 bases left between them. Germline CDR1 SGHTA, CDR2 FQGNSA. This CDR3 reads CASSGDSLITNNSPLHF. DNA for the CDR3: TGTGCCAGCAGCGGTGACAGCCTCATCACTAATAATTCACCCCTCCACTTT.

This chain uses TRBV27 with TRBJ1-2; 8 positions agree with TRBD1. Germline values: CDR1 MNHEY, CDR2 SMNVEV (reference sequence). The CDR3 loop spans 13 amino acids. After removal of 6 bases from V and 2 bases from J, the junction contained 2 bases not matched to a gene. For the CDR3, the DNA is TGTGCCAGCAGGCAGGGGGCGAACTATGGCTACACCTTC. Protein: CASRQGANYGYTF.

CDR3 sequence reads: CASRARDPGGLQPQHF. As DNA, the CDR3 is TGTGCCAGCAGGGCCCGGGACCCCGGAGGGTTGCAGCCCCAGCATTTT. The V call is TRBV2, the J call TRBJ1-5; TRBD1 might be the D (5 bases). In germline, CDR1 is SNHLY, CDR2 FYNNEI. This CDR3 is 16 amino acids long. Trimming pared 6 bases from V and 7 bases from J, leaving 22 bases between. Filled out from reference TRBV2 and TRBJ1-5, the complete variable domain reads EPEVTQTPSHQVTQMGQEVILRCVPISNHLYFYWYRQILGQKVEFLVSFYNNEISEKSEIFDDQFSVERPDGSNFTLKIRSTKLEDSAMYFCASRARDPGGLQPQHFGDGTRLSIL.

The chain recombines TRBV24-1 with TRBJ1-2; 12 bases align to TRBD1. Germline V lookup: CDR1 KGHDR, CDR2 SFDVKD. The CDR3 is made up of 15 amino acids. V was clipped by 6 bases and J by 7 bases; unmatched bases: 8. CDR3: CATSSPGTGGSGYTF. The CDR3 nucleotides read TGTGCCACCAGTAGCCCTGGGACAGGGGGCTCTGGCTACACCTTC.

The V gene is TRBV6-5, the J gene TRBJ1-5; 8 bases agree with TRBD1. Germline CDR1 reads MNHEY; CDR2 reads SVGAGI. The CDR3 is 14 residues long. The J segment lost 2 bases and the V segment lost 8 bases, leaving 5 bases of the junction unmatched. The CDR3 reads CASGEQGGNQPQHF. In DNA form, the CDR3 reads TGTGCCAGCGGGGAACAGGGGGGCAATCAGCCCCAGCATTTT.

This chain uses TRBV27 with TRBJ1-2, with 9 bases lining up with TRBD1. The germline CDR1 and CDR2 sequences are MNHEY and SMNVEV (reference sequence). With V trimmed by 5 bases and J by 5 bases, 12 bases remained unmatched. The CDR3 runs to 16 residues. The CDR3 coding sequence is TGTGCCAGCAGTGCGACGGGACAGGGAAACTATTATGGCTACACCTTC. Translation: CASSATGQGNYYGYTF.

This chain connects TRBV7-2 to TRBJ1-4, with D perhaps TRBD1 (6 bases). Germline V gene data show CDR1 as SGHTA and CDR2 as FQGNSA. V was pared by 5 bases and J by 7 bases, with 20 bases between. CDR3 size: 16 residues. The CDR3 is CASSRFLQGHGEKLFF. In nucleotides, the CDR3 is TGTGCCAGCAGCCGCTTTTTGCAGGGGCATGGTGAAAAACTGTTTTTT.

The chain has TRBV7-8 and TRBJ1-5; D remains unclear. The CDR3 runs to 14 residues. Per the germline V gene, CDR1 is SGHVS and CDR2 is FQNEAQ. The V end lost 1 base, the J end lost 1 base, and 5 bases lay between the germline ends. CDR3 loop: CASSLGQSNQPQHF. DNA for the CDR3: TGTGCCAGCAGCTTAGGTCAAAGCAATCAGCCCCAGCATTTT.

V is TRBV28 and J is TRBJ2-3; D might be TRBD2 (7 bases). Germline loops: CDR1 MDHEN, CDR2 SYDVKM. The CDR3 extends over 14 amino acids. V was trimmed by 4 bases and J by 4 bases, leaving 12 bases between them. CDR3: CASSSWGGADTQYF. CDR3 nucleotides: TGTGCCAGCAGTTCGTGGGGGGGCGCAGATACGCAGTATTTT.

The chain uses TRBV9 and TRBJ2-2; D is perhaps TRBD1 (6 bases). CDR1 is SGDLS, CDR2 YYNGEE, per germline. Deletions cut 2 bases from V and 3 bases from J, with 11 bases between. The CDR3 length is 15 residues. The CDR3 DNA is TGTGCCAGCAGCGTCGTAAAGGGGGACACCGGGGAGCTGTTTTTT. Amino acid sequence: CASSVVKGDTGELFF.

The genes are TRBV7-2 and TRBJ1-2; TRBD1 aligns across 7 bases. Per the germline V gene, CDR1 is SGHTA and CDR2 is FQGNSA. The CDR3 has 14 residues. Unmatched junction bases numbered 4, after V lost 5 bases and J lost 1 base. CDR3 in DNA: TGTGCCAGCAGCGGGGGACAGCGTAACTATGGCTACACCTTC. It encodes CASSGGQRNYGYTF.

The chain combines TRBV19 with TRBJ2-7; D is uncertain. CDR1 is LNHDA and CDR2 is SQIVND in the germline V gene (reference sequence). This CDR3 has 13 residues. V was trimmed by 1 base and J by 2 bases, leaving 6 bases between them. In DNA, the CDR3 is TGTGCCAGTAGTATAGCCCGGGCCTACGAGCAGTACTTC. It is translated as CASSIARAYEQYF.

V usage is TRBV19 and J usage is TRBJ2-3, with D perhaps matching TRBD2 (6 bases). The length of the CDR3 is 16 residues. Trimming removed 5 bases at V and 0 bases at J, with 15 bases between. The germline CDR1 and CDR2 sequences are LNHDA and SQIVND (reference sequence). The CDR3 protein is CASSLGGGASTDTQYF. The CDR3 DNA reads TGTGCCAGTAGTCTCGGCGGAGGGGCTAGCACAGATACGCAGTATTTT.

V is TRBV28 and J is TRBJ1-4, with D possibly matching TRBD1 (5 bases). The CDR3 is 15 amino acids. The V end was cut by 7 bases, the J end by 9 bases, with 21 bases between. Germline V gene lookup returns CDR1 MDHEN and CDR2 SYDVKM. In nucleotides, the CDR3 is TGTGCCAGCACCGAAGGACAAAACCCCGGCCAAAAACTGTTTTTT. Translated: CASTEGQNPGQKLFF. Full variable domain (missing parts from reference TRBV28 and TRBJ1-4): DVKVTQSSRYLVKRTGEKVFLECVQDMDHENMFWYRQDPGLGLRLIYFSYDVKMKEKGDIPEGYSVSREKKERFSLILESASTNQTSMYLCASTEGQNPGQKLFFGSGTQLSVL.

For this clone: Different DNA sequences within this sample yield the same CDR3. The CDR3 protein is CASSPGPTDTQYF. The CDR3 DNA reads as TGTGCCAGCAGCCCGGGGCCAACAGATACGCAGTATTTT. The genes are TRBV3-1 (or the pseudogene TRBV3-2) and TRBJ2-3; the D call may be TRBD1 or TRBD2 (5 bases each). The germline gives CDR1 LGHDT, CDR2 YNNKEL (reference sequence). The germline V and J ends were trimmed by 4 bases and 3 bases, with 8 bases remaining between them. The CDR3 is made up of 13 amino acids.

The chain has TRBV5-1 and TRBJ1-1, with 7 nucleotides matching TRBD1. The trim removed 0 bases at V and 2 bases at J, leaving 4 bases unmatched. The CDR3 totals 15 residues. In germline, CDR1 is SGHRS, CDR2 YFSETQ. The DNA for the CDR3 is TGCGCCAGCAGCTTGGCCCTAGGGGGCAACACTGAAGCTTTCTTT. This encodes CASSLALGGNTEAFF.

The DNA for the CDR3 is TGTGCCAGCAGCTTAAGGCAGGCTACGAGTTCACCCCTCCACTTT. Translated: CASSLRQATSSPLHF. V and J are TRBV11-2 and TRBJ1-6, with unresolved D. This CDR3 contains 15 residues. Looked up from germline, CDR1 is SGHAT and CDR2 is FQNNGV. Trimming shortened V by 2 bases and J by 9 bases, and 14 bases separated the two germline ends.

This chain joins TRBV30 and TRBJ2-1, with D tentatively TRBD1 (6 bases). CDR1 and CDR2 (germline): GTSNPN, SVGIG (reference sequence). With 0 bases removed from V and 10 bases from J, the gap between germline ends came to 16 bases. The length of the CDR3 is 14 residues. The CDR3 protein is CAWSVTAGVAEQFF. DNA for the CDR3: TGTGCCTGGAGTGTAACGGCAGGGGTTGCGGAGCAGTTCTTC.